These 22 T cell receptor beta chains came from one sample sequenced in a study of OX40 agonist ivuxolimab in advanced cancers. This table comes from immunoSEQ multiplex PCR, and its TCRdb copy is limited to in-frame clones, with some not included. Among around 70,000 clones listed, around 86% were seen once. The sample consisted of CD4+ or CD8+ T cells sorted from blood, taken in a trial of the OX40 agonist ivuxolimab. The source is an adult with an advanced solid tumor such as melanoma, head and neck, liver or kidney cancer.

The J gene is TRBJ2-5, the V gene TRBV6-1; TRBD1 matches at 8 bases. Germline values: CDR1 MNHNS, CDR2 SASEGT. The CDR3 sequence is 15 residues long. Trimming removed 4 bases from V and 5 bases from J; junction bases left unmatched: 9. CDR3 DNA sequence: TGTGCCAGCAGTGTTGACAGGGGTCGTTCTGAGACCCAGTACTTC. It is translated as CASSVDRGRSETQYF.

V and J are TRBV14 and TRBJ2-2; D may be TRBD2 (6 bases). The germline V gene encodes CDR1 SGHDN and CDR2 FVKESK. V dropped 1 base and J dropped 6 bases, with 12 bases sitting between them. The CDR3 covers 15 residues. The DNA for the CDR3 is TGTGCCAGCAGCCAAGCGGGAGCAGGAGCCGGGGAGCTGTTTTTT. Its translation: CASSQAGAGAGELFF.

This chain connects TRBV4-3 to TRBJ2-7; 9 bases fit TRBD2. There are 19 residues in the CDR3. The V gene end was trimmed by 0 bases and the J gene end by 6 bases; junction bases not matched to a gene: 18. The germline V gene encodes CDR1 LGHNA and CDR2 YSLEER. In nucleotides, the CDR3 is TGCGCCAGCAGCCAAGATCTCGGTATATACGGCGGGAGGGCCGTCGAGCAGTACTTC. Translation gives CASSQDLGIYGGRAVEQYF.

The genes are TRBV6-1 and TRBJ1-1; D unresolved. This CDR3 comprises 13 residues. V shed 5 bases and J shed 1 base, with 8 bases lying between them. Germline values: CDR1 MNHNS, CDR2 SASEGT. The CDR3 DNA reads TGTGCCAGCAGTCATCCCGGGAACACTGAAGCTTTCTTT. It is translated as CASSHPGNTEAFF.

The genes are TRBV2 and TRBJ1-1, with a weak D call TRBD1 (5 bases). Germline V gene data show CDR1 as SNHLY and CDR2 as FYNNEI. Deletions cut 4 bases from V and 5 bases from J, with 14 bases between. CDR3 length: 14 residues. The CDR3: CASSVWPAGTEAFF. DNA for the CDR3: TGTGCCAGCAGTGTATGGCCCGCAGGGACTGAAGCTTTCTTT.

The chain links TRBV9 to TRBJ2-1, with D possibly being TRBD2 (5 bases). The CDR3 is 16 residues long. Germline assignment: CDR1 SGDLS and CDR2 YYNGEE. V was pared by 4 bases and J by 8 bases, with 22 bases between. The CDR3 DNA sequence: TGTGCCAGCAGCTTCGGTGGGAGAACGGGCTCGCATGAGCAGTTCTTC. It is translated as CASSFGGRTGSHEQFF.

This chain uses TRBV2 with TRBJ1-5; 7 bases agree with TRBD1. CDR1 and CDR2 from the germline V gene are SNHLY and FYNNEI. The CDR3 runs 13 residues. With V trimmed by 5 bases and J by 4 bases, 2 bases remained unmatched. The CDR3 sequence: CASSLQGNQPQHF. DNA for the CDR3: TGTGCCAGCAGTTTACAGGGGAATCAGCCCCAGCATTTT.

This clone has only a few counts. The V call is TRBV4-2, the J call TRBJ1-6, with D perhaps TRBD1 (6 bases). The ends were cut back, 0 bases at V and 9 bases at J, with 18 bases in the middle. The CDR3 extends over 17 amino acids. Per the germline V gene, CDR1 is LGHNA and CDR2 is YNFKEQ. CDR3 sequence: CASSQDPLQGSGSPLHF. The CDR3 nucleotides read TGTGCCAGCAGCCAAGACCCCCTTCAGGGGAGCGGTTCACCCCTCCACTTT.

V and J are TRBV9 and TRBJ1-3; D unresolved. CDR3 length: 14 amino acids. Germline assignment: CDR1 SGDLS and CDR2 YYNGEE. The germline V and J ends were trimmed by 3 bases and 2 bases, with 9 bases remaining between them. The CDR3 spells CASSAGDTGNTIYF. CDR3 DNA sequence: TGTGCCAGCAGCGCCGGGGATACTGGAAACACCATATATTTT. Together with reference TRBV9 and TRBJ1-3, the CDR3 gives the full variable domain: DSGVTQTPKHLITATGQRVTLRCSPRSGDLSVYWYQQSLDQGLQFLIQYYNGEERAKGNILERFSAQQFPDLHSELNLSSLELGDSALYFCASSAGDTGNTIYFGEGSWLTVV.

This chain connects TRBV7-2 to TRBJ2-7; 9 positions agree with TRBD2. The CDR3 runs to 17 residues. With 1 base clipped from V and 5 bases from J, the junction kept 12 bases outside the gene matches. The germline V gene encodes CDR1 SGHTA and CDR2 FQGNSA. CDR3 sequence (DNA): TGTGCCAGCAGCTTAGGTCGGCCTAGCGGGATTATCCACGAGCAGTACTTC. It codes for CASSLGRPSGIIHEQYF.

The chain has TRBV30 and TRBJ1-4; no clear D gene. The CDR3 spans 14 residues. The V end was cut by 3 bases, the J end by 4 bases, with 12 bases between. Per the germline V gene, CDR1 is GTSNPN and CDR2 is SVGIG (reference sequence). The chain's CDR3 is CAWRKAGVNEKLFF. In DNA, the CDR3 is TGTGCCTGGAGGAAGGCCGGGGTTAATGAAAAACTGTTTTTT.

This clone showed up just a few times. The gene calls are TRBV23-1 and TRBJ2-2; 11 nucleotides match TRBD1. TRBV23-1 is an ORF; its function is uncertain. Trimming removed 4 bases from V and 5 bases from J; junction bases left unmatched: 9. The CDR3 length is 17 residues. CDR3 DNA sequence: TGCGCCAGCAGTCGTCCGGGGACAGGGGGGTGGACCGGGGAGCTGTTTTTT. Translation gives CASSRPGTGGWTGELFF.

This sequence joins TRBV6-1 and TRBJ1-2; D gene ambiguous. V lost 1 base and J lost 4, with 22 bases in between. CDR1 is MNHNS, CDR2 SASEGT, per germline. The CDR3 loop spans 18 amino acids. CDR3 DNA sequence: TGTGCCAGCAGTGAAGAGGGCAGTGCATTCGACTTTCCCTATGGCTACACCTTC. Protein sequence: CASSEEGSAFDFPYGYTF.

The gene calls are TRBV6-5 and TRBJ1-5; D is possibly TRBD1 (5 bases). V lost 10 bases and J 3 bases, leaving 13 bases between the germline ends. The CDR3 is 13 amino acids. Per the germline V gene, CDR1 is MNHEY and CDR2 is SVGAGI. In DNA, the CDR3 is TGTGCCACCCGGGGCAGGGCCAATCAGCCCCAGCATTTT. Translated, it gives CATRGRANQPQHF.

V is TRBV28 and J is TRBJ1-2; 8 nucleotides match TRBD1. Germline CDR1 and CDR2: MDHEN and SYDVKM. V lost 5 bases and J lost 7; bases outside the gene matches: 9. This CDR3 is built from 14 residues. CDR3 bases: TGTGCCAGCAGTCAGCCCCAGGGGGCTGGTGGCTACACCTTC. Encoded protein: CASSQPQGAGGYTF.

The J gene is TRBJ1-1, the V gene TRBV2, with 8 positions matching TRBD1. This CDR3 has 14 residues. V lost 6 bases to trimming and J lost 5 bases; unmatched junction nucleotides: 8. Germline CDR1 is SNHLY and CDR2 is FYNNEI. CDR3: CASSRGQAPTEAFF. The DNA for the CDR3 is TGTGCCAGCAGCCGGGGACAGGCCCCGACTGAAGCTTTCTTT.

The V call is TRBV5-8, the J call TRBJ2-7, with a possible D match to TRBD2 (5 bases). Germline-derived CDR1 and CDR2 are SGHTS and YDEGEE. V lost 1 base and J lost 3, with 17 bases in between. The CDR3 covers 16 residues. DNA of the CDR3: TGTGCCAGCAGCTTGAACGGGGTAAAAGGGATCTACGAGCAGTACTTC. It codes for CASSLNGVKGIYEQYF.

This clone was counted a few times. The CDR3 region is CASSQADREYYEQYF. In nucleotides, the CDR3 is TGCGCCAGCAGCCAAGCTGACAGGGAGTACTACGAGCAGTACTTC. The chain combines TRBV4-1 with TRBJ2-7; 7 bases are a match to TRBD1. From germline, CDR1 is MGHRA and CDR2 YSYEKL. V shed 1 base and J 3 bases; nucleotides not matched to a gene: 6. This CDR3 contains 15 residues.

The J gene is TRBJ1-5, the V gene TRBV7-6; possible D gene TRBD1, 5 bases. The CDR3 sequence is 13 residues long. Trimming took off 5 bases at V and 3 bases at J, with 8 bases between the two ends. The germline gives CDR1 SGHVS, CDR2 FNYEAQ. The CDR3 loop is CASSQGINQPQHF. In DNA, the CDR3 is TGTGCCAGCAGCCAGGGAATCAATCAGCCCCAGCATTTT.

This sequence joins TRBV10-3 and TRBJ1-5, with D tentatively TRBD1 (5 bases). Germline assignment: CDR1 ENHRY and CDR2 SYGVKD. The V and J ends lost 4 bases and 7 bases respectively, with 11 bases between them. This CDR3 comprises 13 residues. The CDR3 here is CAISAGGGQPQHF. CDR3 nucleotides: TGTGCCATCAGTGCCGGGGGTGGACAGCCCCAGCATTTT.

This clone has just one count. This chain connects TRBV2 to TRBJ1-4; possible D gene TRBD1, 5 bases. The CDR3 loop spans 14 amino acids. The ends were cut back, 3 bases at V and 8 bases at J, with 13 bases in the middle. Germline lookup yields CDR1 SNHLY and CDR2 FYNNEI. CDR3 DNA: TGTGCCAGCAGTGAGGCCCTCGGGGGGGAAAAACTGTTTTTT. Its protein product is CASSEALGGEKLFF.

The chain carries TRBV20-1 and TRBJ1-1, with D uncertain. This CDR3 contains 11 residues. Germline values: CDR1 DFQATT, CDR2 SNEGSKA (reference sequence). In DNA form, the CDR3 reads TGCGCGTGGGGAGGTATAATCGGAGCTTTCTTT. Translating it yields CAWGGIIGAFF.